This TCR beta chain originates from a study of response to subunit inactivated influenza vaccine. General study findings and limits: Few new T cells, the authors suggested, are recruited by each seasonal influenza vaccination.

Each CDR3 protein is one row after TCRdb ran MiXCR on the RT-PCR reads. This table holds 170,000 or so distinct CDR3 sequences, roughly 10% found once. Of note for this clonotype: Its antigen is still unknown.

Per the germline V gene, CDR1 is MDHEN and CDR2 is SYDVKM. With 6 bases clipped from V and 3 bases from J, the junction kept 10 bases outside the gene matches. The CDR3 has 15 amino acids. Sequencing was performed on CD8+ T cells sorted from PBMCs, taken roughly 24 months after vaccination. The TCR sequence derives from a man in his fifties or sixties who received an inactivated influenza vaccine. The rearrangement joins TRBV28 to TRBJ2-7, with TRBD1 identical over 8 bases. The CDR3 spells CASRVGQGFFYEQYF. For the CDR3, the DNA is TGTGCCAGCAGAGTAGGACAGGGCTTTTTCTACGAGCAGTACTTC. The variable domain in full, completed from reference TRBV28 and TRBJ2-7, reads DVKVTQSSRYLVKRTGEKVFLECVQDMDHENMFWYRQDPGLGLRLIYFSYDVKMKEKGDIPEGYSVSREKKERFSLILESASTNQTSMYLCASRVGQGFFYEQYFGPGTRLTVT.